This T cell receptor (beta chain) originates from a study of T cell responses to AZD1222 COVID-19 vaccine (dated by TCRdb to about 2021). Looking at the study overall: TCR sequencing was performed for roughly 240 trial participants, of whom some 200 were given two doses of AZD1222 and around 26 were given two doses of MenACWY control vaccine. Enrollment into the trials was organized by age into subgroups of 18-55, 56-69 and 70-plus years, and those subgroups contained roughly 150, 30 and 60 TCR-sequenced participants, respectively. General findings and caveats noted by the study authors: Because no samples from the day 14 peak response were available, repertoires could be characterized only after the peak T cell response. Participants were mostly white British, with more females than males. The authors suggested clonal diversity may have been underestimated. Vaccine-associated CD4 TCRs spanned the whole spike protein, with dominant responses in regions 160-218 and 743-854. After two AZD1222 doses, spike-specific TCR breadth and depth were significantly higher than at day 0 and than in MenACWY recipients. In the small 56-69-year group, the increase in depth fell short of significance, most likely because of low power. Conclusions about previously exposed vaccinees are limited because only a handful of AZD1222 recipients were SARS-CoV-2 seropositive at baseline. Epitopes outside the regions mutated in the B.1.351 and B.1.1.7 variants were reportedly recognized by nearly half of the unique spike-specific TCRs.

V gives up 4 bases and J gives up 5 bases, and the segment between their germline ends measures 15 bases. The CDR3 runs 14 residues from the cysteine to the phenylalanine. Only the CDR3 region is kept as DNA, spanning 42 bases read in frame from base 1. From a lookup of the germline V gene, CDR1 and CDR2 are SGDLS and YYNGEE. The table lists this clone with a count of one. No cognate antigen has been identified for it. The record has no base qualities; no much larger clone is one base away. Read against the paper, the sample's time point label means: about 28 days (+/-7) after the second vaccine dose. The treatment or condition label on this specimen signifies: meningococcal conjugate vaccine given as trial control. The vaccinee samples were drawn from two UK trials, COV001 and COV002, one of which was a single-blind randomized controlled phase 2/3 trial testing AZD1222 (ChAdOx1 nCoV-19) in healthy adults. Trial participant PBMC samples were collected at day 0 and day 28 after the second dose for TCRbeta chain sequencing.

The CDR3 regions of human TCRbeta chains were subjected to immunosequencing. As for the original processing: TCRs in the repertoires were matched against a reference library of SARS-CoV-2-specific TCRs that had been generated with the MIRA antigen-specificity platform. Breadth was defined as the fraction of unique TCRs that were SARS-CoV-2-associated. Depth was defined as the fraction of total T cells that were SARS-CoV-2-associated. Using the MIRA data, every spike-specific TCR was mapped to the spike region that the TCR reacted to and assigned to either a CD4 or a CD8 class. Log10-transformed breadth and depth values were compared by one-way ANOVA with Sidak's multiple comparisons tests. TCRdb re-hosts the immuneACCESS table, in-frame sequences only. Its copies lack some clones; in the studies checked, an unresolved V gene accounts for under half of them, and the cause for the rest is not known. Clone size and the V and J calls come from that table; the DNA yielded D and trimming. This sample has tens of thousands of clones in its table, and around 80% of those were observed once. In total, the top ten clones hold about 20% of the sample.

The sequence was obtained from an adult who received the MenACWY meningococcal vaccine as a control. The material sequenced was peripheral blood, taken 28 days after the second dose of the MenACWY control vaccine. Recombination linked TRBV9 to TRBJ2-5; a confident D gene designation cannot be given. The bases are TGTGCCAGCAGCCCTGCCCCCGACCCGGAGACCCAGTACTTC. Its amino acids are CASSPAPDPETQYF.